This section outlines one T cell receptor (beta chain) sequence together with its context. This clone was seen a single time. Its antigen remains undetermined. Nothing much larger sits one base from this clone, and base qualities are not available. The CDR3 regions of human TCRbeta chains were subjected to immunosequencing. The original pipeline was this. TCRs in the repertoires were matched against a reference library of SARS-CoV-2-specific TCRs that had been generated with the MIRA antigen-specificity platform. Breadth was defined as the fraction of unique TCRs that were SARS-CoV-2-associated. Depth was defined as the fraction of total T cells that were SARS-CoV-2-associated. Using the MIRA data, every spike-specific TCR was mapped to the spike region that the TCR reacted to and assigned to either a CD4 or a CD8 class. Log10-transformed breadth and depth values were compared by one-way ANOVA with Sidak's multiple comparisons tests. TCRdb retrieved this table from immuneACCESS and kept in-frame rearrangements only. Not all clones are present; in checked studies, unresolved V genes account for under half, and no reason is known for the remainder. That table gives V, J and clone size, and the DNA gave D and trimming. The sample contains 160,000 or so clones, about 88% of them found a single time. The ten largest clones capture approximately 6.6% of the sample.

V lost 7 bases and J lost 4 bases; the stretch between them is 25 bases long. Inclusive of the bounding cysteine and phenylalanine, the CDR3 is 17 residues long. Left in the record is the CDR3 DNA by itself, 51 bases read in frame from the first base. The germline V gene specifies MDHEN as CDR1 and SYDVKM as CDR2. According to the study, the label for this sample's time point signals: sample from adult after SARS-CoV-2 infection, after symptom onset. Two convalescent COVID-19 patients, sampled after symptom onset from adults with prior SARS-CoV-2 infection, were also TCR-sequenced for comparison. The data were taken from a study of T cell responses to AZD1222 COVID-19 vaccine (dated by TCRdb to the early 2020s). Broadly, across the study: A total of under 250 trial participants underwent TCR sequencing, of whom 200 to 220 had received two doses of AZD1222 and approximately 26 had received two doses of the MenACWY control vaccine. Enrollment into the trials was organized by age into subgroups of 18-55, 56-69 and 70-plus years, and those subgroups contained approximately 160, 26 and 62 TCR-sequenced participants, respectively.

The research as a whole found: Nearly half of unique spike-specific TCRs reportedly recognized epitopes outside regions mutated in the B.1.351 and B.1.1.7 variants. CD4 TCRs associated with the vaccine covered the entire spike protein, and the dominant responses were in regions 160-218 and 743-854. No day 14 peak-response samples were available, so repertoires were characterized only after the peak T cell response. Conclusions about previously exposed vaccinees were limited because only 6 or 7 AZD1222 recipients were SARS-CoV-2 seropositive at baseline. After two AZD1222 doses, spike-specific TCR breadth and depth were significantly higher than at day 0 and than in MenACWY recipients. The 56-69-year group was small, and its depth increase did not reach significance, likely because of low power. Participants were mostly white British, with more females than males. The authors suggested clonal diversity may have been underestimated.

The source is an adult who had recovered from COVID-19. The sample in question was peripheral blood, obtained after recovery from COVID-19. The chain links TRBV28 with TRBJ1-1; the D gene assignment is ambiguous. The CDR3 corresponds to CASTRVWAEISFTEAFF. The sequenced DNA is TGTGCCAGCACGCGCGTCTGGGCTGAAATCTCCTTCACTGAAGCTTTCTTT.